This T cell receptor (beta chain) was observed in a study of control samples from healthy donors and cancer patients. Germline CDR1 reads LNHDA; CDR2 reads SQIVND (reference sequence). This CDR3 is 16 amino acids long. V lost 11 bases and J 5 bases, leaving 24 bases between the germline ends. Data came from immunoSEQ multiplex PCR; TCRdb stores just in-frame clones and leaves some out. The data hold over 10,000 clones, with 85% to 95% observed a single time. Sequencing input: PBMCs. V usage is TRBV19 and J usage is TRBJ1-4; D perhaps matches TRBD1 (6 bases). This TCR came from a man of 80 years or more with lung cancer. CDR3 nucleotides: TGTGCCGTTGGAGACAGGAGCATAAACTACAATGAAAAACTGTTTTTT. The encoded protein is CAVGDRSINYNEKLFF.